A single sample gave rise to the 15 T cell receptor beta chains below, sequenced in a study of shared clonotypes between healthy human individuals (dated by TCRdb to the early 2020s). Library prep was done by the immunoSEQ multiplex PCR assay. Sourced from immuneACCESS, this table was stored by TCRdb with only in-frame sequences that have V and J called. A share of the clones is absent; for the studies checked, an unresolved V gene accounts for under half, and the remainder has no known explanation. The sample records hundreds of thousands of clones, 80% to 95% of which are singletons. Around 24% of the sample belongs to the ten largest clones. CD8 naive samples were obtained by positive selection for CCR7 among CD45RO-negative cells, yielding a CD45RA+CCR7+ population from which TemRA cells were excluded. The sequenced sample was naive CD8+ T cells sorted from blood. The cell subset or site label of this sample denotes: CD45RA+CCR7+. The receptors come from a man younger than 45 in good health.

The J gene is TRBJ1-2, the V gene TRBV10-3; D might be TRBD1 (6 bases). The germline gives CDR1 ENHRY, CDR2 SYGVKD. The CDR3 has 17 residues. Trimming took 6 bases from V and 3 from J, leaving 23 bases between them. The CDR3 reads CAISRSPLRGQYYGYTF. CDR3 DNA: TGTGCCATCAGCCGCTCCCCTCTCCGGGGGCAGTACTATGGCTACACCTTC.

In its sample, this clone was seen once. The rearrangement uses TRBV28 and TRBJ2-7, with D perhaps matching TRBD2 (6 bases). Germline CDR1 reads MDHEN; CDR2 reads SYDVKM. The CDR3 has 15 amino acids. Trimming left V 7 bases short and J 0 bases short, with 16 bases between. The CDR3 protein is CASIQGRGSSYEQYF. The CDR3 DNA is TGTGCCAGCATTCAAGGCCGGGGGAGCTCCTACGAGCAGTACTTC.

The gene calls are TRBV4-1 and TRBJ2-3, with D possibly TRBD1 on 6 matching bases. The germline V and J ends were trimmed by 1 base and 2 bases, with 22 bases remaining between them. This CDR3 is built from 19 residues. Germline V CDR1 and CDR2: MGHRA, YSYEKL. The CDR3 here is CASSQAIQGMRSDTDTQYF. DNA for the CDR3: TGCGCCAGCAGCCAAGCCATACAGGGAATGAGGAGCGACACAGATACGCAGTATTTT.

V gene TRBV28 combines with J gene TRBJ2-1; D might be TRBD2 (5 bases). V was cut by 11 bases and J by 0 bases, with 5 bases left in between. Germline V gene sequence: CDR1 MDHEN, CDR2 SYDVKM. The CDR3 consists of 11 residues. The CDR3: CAGSSYNEQFF. CDR3 DNA: TGTGCCGGGAGCTCCTACAATGAGCAGTTCTTC.

This chain connects TRBV6-6 to TRBJ1-5, with no clear D. Trimming removed 2 bases at V and 4 bases at J, with 12 bases between. This CDR3 spans 15 amino acids. Germline V gives CDR1 MNHNY, CDR2 SVGAGI (reference sequence). CDR3 bases: TGTGCCAGCAGTTACACGCCCAAAGGGAATCAGCCCCAGCATTTT. This gives the protein CASSYTPKGNQPQHF.

This clone was counted a single time. The chain employs TRBV13 and TRBJ2-1; TRBD2 might be the D (7 bases). V was clipped by 0 bases and J by 7 bases, with 10 bases between them. The CDR3 length is 14 residues. CDR1 is PRHDT and CDR2 is FYEKMQ in the germline V gene (reference sequence). The DNA of the CDR3 is TGTGCCAGCAGCTTAGGCGGGGGGCTGAATGAGCAGTTCTTC. This gives the protein CASSLGGGLNEQFF.

This rearrangement joins TRBV25-1 to TRBJ2-5; TRBD1 agrees at 9 bases. CDR3 length equals 17 residues. Germline lookup yields CDR1 MGHDK and CDR2 SYGVNS. V was clipped by 6 bases and J by 5 bases; unmatched bases: 16. This CDR3 is CASSPTGNTGGWETQYF. CDR3 in DNA: TGTGCCAGCAGCCCTACCGGCAACACAGGGGGCTGGGAGACCCAGTACTTC.

V is TRBV19 and J is TRBJ2-7; perhaps TRBD2 as D (5 bases). The CDR3 has 14 amino acids. V was pared by 5 bases and J by 0 bases, with 11 bases between. CDR1 is LNHDA and CDR2 is SQIVND in the germline V gene (reference sequence). CDR3 nucleotide sequence: TGTGCCAGTAGTTCAGCGGTAAGCTCCTACGAGCAGTACTTC. This sequence encodes CASSSAVSSYEQYF.

The chain recombines TRBV27 with TRBJ2-3; D is ambiguous. Germline-derived CDR1 and CDR2 are MNHEY and SMNVEV (reference sequence). The CDR3 totals 14 residues. The V gene lost 0 bases and the J gene lost 2 bases, with 6 bases spanning the gap. DNA for the CDR3: TGTGCCAGCAGTTTATCCATAGACACAGATACGCAGTATTTT. As protein: CASSLSIDTDTQYF.

V is TRBV18 and J is TRBJ2-1, with 9 bases lining up with TRBD2. V gave up 2 bases and J gave up 4 bases; unmatched junction bases: 6. Germline values: CDR1 KGHSH, CDR2 LQKENI. The CDR3 has 16 amino acids. The CDR3 coding sequence is TGTGCCAGCTCACCATCCCGACTAGCGGAATACAATGAGCAGTTCTTC. This codes for CASSPSRLAEYNEQFF.

The V gene is TRBV7-9, the J gene TRBJ2-7; D ambiguous. The V end was cut by 1 base, the J end by 3 bases, with 13 bases between. Germline V lookup: CDR1 SEHNR, CDR2 FQNEAQ (reference sequence). CDR3 length: 15 residues. The DNA of the CDR3 is TGTGCCAGCAGCTTAGTTCTTGGCAAACACTACGAGCAGTACTTC. Amino acid sequence: CASSLVLGKHYEQYF.

Concerning this clone itself: A junction boundary mismatches the germline segment, possibly from a read error. Other DNA sequences in the same sample also yield this CDR3. The chain combines TRBV27 with TRBJ1-2; the match to TRBD1 covers 7 bases. The CDR3 consists of 13 residues. The germline CDR1 and CDR2 sequences are MNHEY and SMNVEV (reference sequence). CDR3 region: CASSLITGDGYTF. The CDR3 nucleotides read TGTGCTAGCAGTTTGATTACAGGGGATGGCTACACCTTC.

This chain links TRBV7-3 with TRBJ2-1; 7 bases are shared with TRBD1. The length of the CDR3 is 16 residues. V lost 2 bases, J lost 7 bases, and 11 bases stayed unmatched. Looked up from germline, CDR1 is SGHTA and CDR2 is FQGTGA. The CDR3 sequence is CASSLYPGGGQNEQFF. CDR3 nucleotide sequence: TGTGCCAGCAGCTTATACCCAGGGGGTGGACAAAATGAGCAGTTCTTC.

This clone came up once. The J gene is TRBJ2-5, the V gene TRBV7-9; 13 bases map to TRBD2. Germline V lookup: CDR1 SEHNR, CDR2 FQNEAQ (reference sequence). Trimming removed 5 bases from V and 4 bases from J; junction bases left unmatched: 4. The CDR3 length is 15 residues. CDR3 region: CASSGLAGVRETQYF. DNA of the CDR3: TGTGCCAGCAGCGGACTAGCGGGAGTTAGAGAGACCCAGTACTTC.

The sample holds a few counts of this clone. This chain joins TRBV9 and TRBJ2-1; no definite D call. Germline lookup yields CDR1 SGDLS and CDR2 YYNGEE. The germline V and J ends were trimmed by 6 bases and 3 bases, with 10 bases remaining between them. This CDR3 is built from 13 residues. CDR3 bases: TGTGCCAGCAATCTTGGGGACTACAATGAGCAGTTCTTC. Its translation is CASNLGDYNEQFF.